These T cell receptor beta chains were read from a single sample in a study of cytomegalovirus exposure and HLA in healthy donors. Data came from immunoSEQ multiplex PCR; TCRdb stores just in-frame clones and leaves some out. The sample includes about 130,000 clones, around 80% of them seen just once. Source material: PBMCs. These receptors were collected from a middle-aged woman in good health and CMV-seronegative. Both conserved end residues are part of each CDR3. The D gene is left open where the match is weak. The size field is filled for only some rows; it gives once, few, many or a size class.

>TRBD1|-|TRBJ2-5|TRBV14
CASSQRDRRRQETQYF
TGTGCCAGCAGCCAGAGGGACAGACGGCGTCAGGAGACCCAGTACTTC
>TRBD2|-|TRBJ2-7|TRBV19
CASSPLVAGGHEQYF
TGTGCCAGTAGCCCCTTGGTAGCGGGAGGGCACGAGCAGTACTTC
>-|-|TRBJ2-3|TRBV5-1
CASSLRQAPSTDTQYF
TGCGCCAGCAGCTTGCGACAGGCCCCTAGCACAGATACGCAGTATTTT
>-|-|TRBJ2-4|TRBV7-8
CASSLADPNAGLAKNIQYF
TGTGCCAGCAGCTTAGCTGATCCGAATGCGGGACTAGCCAAAAACATTCAGTACTTC
>TRBD1|-|TRBJ1-2|TRBV13
CASSTGDRQGSNYGYTF
TGTGCCAGCAGCACAGGAGATAGACAGGGTAGTAACTATGGCTACACCTTC
>-|-|TRBJ2-7|TRBV9
CASSVAGTSYEQYF
TGTGCCAGCAGCGTAGCAGGGACATCCTACGAGCAGTACTTC
>TRBD2|once|TRBJ2-5|TRBV7-2
CASSLGLAVQETQYF
TGTGCCAGCAGCTTGGGACTAGCGGTGCAAGAGACCCAGTACTTC
>-|-|TRBJ2-1|TRBV9
CASSAGLSNEQFF
TGTGCCAGCAGCGCGGGACTGTCCAATGAGCAGTTCTTC
>TRBD2|-|TRBJ2-5|TRBV10-1
CASSAGGIETQYF
TGCGCCAGCAGTGCGGGGGGTATCGAGACCCAGTACTTC
>-|-|TRBJ1-1|TRBV5-5
CASIGEENTEAFF
TGTGCCAGCATCGGGGAGGAGAACACTGAAGCTTTCTTT
>TRBD1|-|TRBJ2-2|TRBV7-6
CASTPARPGQGGNGELFF
TGTGCCAGCACCCCCGCCCGGCCGGGACAGGGGGGTAACGGGGAGCTGTTTTTT
>-|-|TRBJ2-1|TRBV5-6
CASSLVGTSYNEQFF
TGTGCCAGCAGCTTGGTGGGTACTAGTTACAATGAGCAGTTCTTC
>-|-|TRBJ2-2|TRBV9
CASSPRLGSTGELFF
TGTGCCAGCAGCCCGCGCCTTGGGAGCACCGGGGAGCTGTTTTTT
>-|-|TRBJ2-2|TRBV19
CASSEIIRYNTGELFF
TGTGCCAGTAGTGAGATCATCAGGTACAACACCGGGGAGCTGTTTTTT
>-|-|TRBJ2-7|TRBV25-1
CASRRDGETYEQYF
TGTGCCAGCAGGCGGGATGGGGAGACCTACGAGCAGTACTTC
>-|-|TRBJ2-3|TRBV20-1
CSASGKSTQYF
TGCAGTGCTAGTGGTAAGAGTACGCAGTATTTT
>-|once|TRBJ1-2|TRBV28
CASSLQAGREGYTF
TGTGCCAGCAGTTTACAGGCAGGAAGGGAGGGCTACACCTTC
>TRBD2|once|TRBJ2-7|TRBV11-1
CASSFSGTSVGEQYF
TGTGCCAGCAGCTTTTCAGGGACTAGCGTCGGCGAGCAGTACTTC
>TRBD1|-|TRBJ1-1|TRBV29-1
CSARDREAFF
TGCAGCGCCCGGGACAGGGAAGCTTTCTTT
>TRBD2|-|TRBJ2-3|TRBV5-1
CASSSLAGGNTDTQYF
TGCGCCAGCAGCTCTCTAGCGGGGGGGAACACAGATACGCAGTATTTT
>-|-|TRBJ2-5|TRBV5-1
CASSSFSGETQYF
TGCGCCAGCAGCTCGTTTTCAGGAGAGACCCAGTACTTC
>TRBD1|-|TRBJ1-4|TRBV9
CASSVGPSTTGAEKLFF
TGTGCCAGCAGCGTAGGCCCCAGTACCACAGGGGCTGAAAAACTGTTTTTT
>-|-|TRBJ2-7|TRBV10-1
CASSKDSYEQYF
TGCGCCAGCAGTAAGGACAGCTACGAGCAGTACTTC
>-|-|TRBJ1-1|TRBV2
CASTPGRERSEAFF
TGTGCCAGCACCCCGGGGAGGGAACGGTCTGAAGCTTTCTTT
>TRBD2|-|TRBJ2-1|TRBV27
CASSLLGLAGDLSYNEQFF
TGTGCCAGCAGTTTACTGGGACTAGCGGGAGACCTCTCCTACAATGAGCAGTTCTTC
>-|-|TRBJ1-2|TRBV28
CASSLLGLLTTNYGYTF
TGTGCCAGCAGTTTACTTGGCCTTCTCACTACTAACTATGGCTACACCTTC
>TRBD2|-|TRBJ2-5|TRBV29-1
CSVPGLETETQYF
TGCAGCGTTCCGGGACTAGAGACCGAGACCCAGTACTTC
>-|-|TRBJ2-7|TRBV7-3
CASSPEVGGEQYF
TGTGCCAGCAGCCCGGAGGTCGGAGGCGAGCAGTACTTC
>-|-|TRBJ1-1|TRBV29-1
CSVPPAGNTEAFF
TGCAGCGTCCCCCCCGCAGGGAACACTGAAGCTTTCTTT
>TRBD1|-|TRBJ2-4|TRBV7-2
CASSLAGQGKNSQYF
TGTGCCAGCAGCTTAGCGGGACAGGGGAAAAACAGTCAGTACTTC
>TRBD1|-|TRBJ1-1|TRBV5-1
CASSSLMGDSLMNTEAFF
TGCGCCAGCAGCTCGCTAATGGGGGACAGCCTAATGAACACTGAAGCTTTCTTT
>-|few|TRBJ1-2|TRBV25-1
CASSEWAAGVGYTF
TGTGCCAGCAGTGAATGGGCGGCAGGGGTTGGCTACACCTTC
>TRBD2|-|TRBJ2-3|TRBV18
CASSPISGGYSTDTQYF
TGTGCCAGCTCACCGATTAGCGGGGGATATAGCACAGATACGCAGTATTTT